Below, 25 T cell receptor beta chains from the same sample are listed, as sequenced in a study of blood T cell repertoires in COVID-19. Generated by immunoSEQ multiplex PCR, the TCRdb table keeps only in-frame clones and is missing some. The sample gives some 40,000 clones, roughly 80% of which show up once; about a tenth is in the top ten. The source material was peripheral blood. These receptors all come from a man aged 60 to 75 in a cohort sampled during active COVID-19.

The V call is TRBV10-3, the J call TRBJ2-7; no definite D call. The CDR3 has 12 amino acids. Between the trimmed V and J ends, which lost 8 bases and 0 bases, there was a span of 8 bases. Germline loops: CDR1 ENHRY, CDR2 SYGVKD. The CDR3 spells CAIRNSSYEQYF. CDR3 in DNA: TGTGCCATCCGGAACAGCTCCTACGAGCAGTACTTC.

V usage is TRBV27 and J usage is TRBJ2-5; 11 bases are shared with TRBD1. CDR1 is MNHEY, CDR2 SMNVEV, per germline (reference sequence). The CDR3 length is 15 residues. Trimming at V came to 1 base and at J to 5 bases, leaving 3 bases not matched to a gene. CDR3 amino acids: CASSLFGTGGETQYF. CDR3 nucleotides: TGTGCCAGCAGTTTATTTGGGACAGGGGGTGAGACCCAGTACTTC.

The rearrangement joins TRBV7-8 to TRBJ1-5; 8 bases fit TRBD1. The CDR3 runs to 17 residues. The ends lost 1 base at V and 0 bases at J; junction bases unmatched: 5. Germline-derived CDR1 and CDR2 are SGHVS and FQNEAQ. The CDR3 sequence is CASSLGTGPYSNQPQHF. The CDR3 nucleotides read TGTGCCAGCAGCTTAGGGACAGGGCCCTATAGCAATCAGCCCCAGCATTTT. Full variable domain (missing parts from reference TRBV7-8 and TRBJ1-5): GAGVSQSPRYKVAKRGQDVALRCDPISGHVSLFWYQQALGQGPEFLTYFQNEAQLDKSGLPSDRFFAERPEGSVSTLKIQRTQQEDSAVYLCASSLGTGPYSNQPQHFGDGTRLSIL.

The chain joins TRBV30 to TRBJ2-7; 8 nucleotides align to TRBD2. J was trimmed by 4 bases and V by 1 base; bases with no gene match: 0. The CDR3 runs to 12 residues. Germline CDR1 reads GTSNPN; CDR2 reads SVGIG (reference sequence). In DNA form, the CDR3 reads TGTGCCTGGAGTGCTAGCGGGTACGAGCAGTACTTC. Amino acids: CAWSASGYEQYF.

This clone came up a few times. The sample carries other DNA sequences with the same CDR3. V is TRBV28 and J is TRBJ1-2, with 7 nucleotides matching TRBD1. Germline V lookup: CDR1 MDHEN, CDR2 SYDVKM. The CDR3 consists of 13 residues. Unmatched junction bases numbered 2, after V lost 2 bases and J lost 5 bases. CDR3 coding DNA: TGTGCCAGCAGTTTAGGGACAGAGTATGGCTACACCTTC. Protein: CASSLGTEYGYTF.

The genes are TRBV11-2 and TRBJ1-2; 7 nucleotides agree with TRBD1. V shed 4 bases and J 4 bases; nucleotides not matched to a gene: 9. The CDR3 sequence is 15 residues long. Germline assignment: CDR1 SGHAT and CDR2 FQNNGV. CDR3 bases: TGTGCCAGCAGCTACGTACAGGGGACGGGCTATGGCTACACCTTC. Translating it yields CASSYVQGTGYGYTF.

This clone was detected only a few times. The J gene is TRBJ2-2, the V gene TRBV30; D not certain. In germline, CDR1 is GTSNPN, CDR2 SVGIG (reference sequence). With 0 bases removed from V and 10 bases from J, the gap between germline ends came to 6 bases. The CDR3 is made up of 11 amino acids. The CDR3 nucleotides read TGTGCCTGGAGTGTTCAGGCGGAGCTGTTTTTT. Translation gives CAWSVQAELFF.

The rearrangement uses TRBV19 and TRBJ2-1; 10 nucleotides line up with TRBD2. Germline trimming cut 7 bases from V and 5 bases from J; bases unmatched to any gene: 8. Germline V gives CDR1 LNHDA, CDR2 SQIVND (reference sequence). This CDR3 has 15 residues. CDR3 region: CASTDASGGHNEQFF. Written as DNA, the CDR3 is TGTGCCAGTACAGACGCTAGCGGGGGACACAATGAGCAGTTCTTC.

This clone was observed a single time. CDR3 region: CASSYGGSSYNEQFF. CDR3 in DNA: TGTGCCAGCAGTTACGGGGGGAGCTCCTACAATGAGCAGTTCTTC. The V call is TRBV6-6, the J call TRBJ2-1, with D maybe TRBD2 (6 bases). V gave up 2 bases and J gave up 0 bases, with 8 bases separating them. Per germline, CDR1 MNHNY and CDR2 SVGAGI (reference sequence). CDR3 length: 15 amino acids.

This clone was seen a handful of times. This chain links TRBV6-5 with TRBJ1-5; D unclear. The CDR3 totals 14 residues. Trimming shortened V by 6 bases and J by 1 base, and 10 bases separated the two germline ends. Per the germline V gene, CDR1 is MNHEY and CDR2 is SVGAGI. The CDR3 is CASRAGGSNQPQHF. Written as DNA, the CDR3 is TGTGCCAGCAGGGCGGGAGGGAGCAATCAGCCCCAGCATTTT.

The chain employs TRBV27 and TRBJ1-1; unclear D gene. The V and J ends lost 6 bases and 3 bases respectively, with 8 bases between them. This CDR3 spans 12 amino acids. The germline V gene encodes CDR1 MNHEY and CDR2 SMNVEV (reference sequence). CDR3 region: CASRGQDTEAFF. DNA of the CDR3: TGTGCCAGCAGGGGCCAGGACACTGAAGCTTTCTTT.

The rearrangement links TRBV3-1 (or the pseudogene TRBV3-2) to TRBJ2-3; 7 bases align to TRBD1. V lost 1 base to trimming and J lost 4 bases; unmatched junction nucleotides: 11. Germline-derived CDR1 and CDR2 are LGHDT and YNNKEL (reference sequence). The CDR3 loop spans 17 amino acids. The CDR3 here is CASSQAGTARASDTQYF. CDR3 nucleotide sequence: TGTGCCAGCAGCCAAGCCGGGACAGCTAGAGCGTCAGATACGCAGTATTTT.

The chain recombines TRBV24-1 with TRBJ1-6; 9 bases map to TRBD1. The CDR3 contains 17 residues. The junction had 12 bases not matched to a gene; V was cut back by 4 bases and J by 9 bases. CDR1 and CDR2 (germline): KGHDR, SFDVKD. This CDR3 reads CATSDFTGTGLSSPLHF. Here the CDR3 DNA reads TGTGCCACCAGTGACTTTACCGGGACAGGGCTCAGTTCACCCCTCCACTTT.

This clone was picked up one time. The CDR3: CASSELTALGDYTF. The CDR3 nucleotides read TGCGCCAGCAGCGAACTAACGGCGCTAGGAGACTACACCTTC. The chain employs TRBV5-1 and TRBJ1-2; no reliable D call. Trimming took 4 bases from V and 10 from J, leaving 20 bases between them. This CDR3 spans 14 amino acids. CDR1 and CDR2 (germline): SGHRS, YFSETQ.

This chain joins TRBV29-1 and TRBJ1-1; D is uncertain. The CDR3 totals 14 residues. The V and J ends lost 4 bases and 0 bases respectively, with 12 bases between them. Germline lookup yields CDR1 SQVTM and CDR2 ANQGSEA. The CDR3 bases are TGCAGCGTTGTGGGCCTACAGCTGAACACTGAAGCTTTCTTT. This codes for CSVVGLQLNTEAFF.

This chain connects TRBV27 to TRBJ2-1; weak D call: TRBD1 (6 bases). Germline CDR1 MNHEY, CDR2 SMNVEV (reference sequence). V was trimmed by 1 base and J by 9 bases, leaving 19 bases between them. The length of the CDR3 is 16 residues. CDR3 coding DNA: TGTGCCAGCAGTTTATTGGTCGGTAGCGTAGGGGGTGAGCAGTTCTTC. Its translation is CASSLLVGSVGGEQFF.

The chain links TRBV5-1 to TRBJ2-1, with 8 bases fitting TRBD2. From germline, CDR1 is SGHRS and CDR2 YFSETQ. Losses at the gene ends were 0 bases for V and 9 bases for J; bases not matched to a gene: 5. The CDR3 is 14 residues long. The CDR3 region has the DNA TGCGCCAGCAGCTTGGAACCAGCGGGGGTTGAGCAGTTCTTC. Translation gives CASSLEPAGVEQFF.

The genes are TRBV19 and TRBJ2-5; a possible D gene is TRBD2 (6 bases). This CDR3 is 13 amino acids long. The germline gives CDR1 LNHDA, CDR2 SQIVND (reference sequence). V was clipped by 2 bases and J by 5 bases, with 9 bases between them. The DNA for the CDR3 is TGTGCCAGTAGTATAAATCGGGGGGAGACCCAGTACTTC. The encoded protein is CASSINRGETQYF.

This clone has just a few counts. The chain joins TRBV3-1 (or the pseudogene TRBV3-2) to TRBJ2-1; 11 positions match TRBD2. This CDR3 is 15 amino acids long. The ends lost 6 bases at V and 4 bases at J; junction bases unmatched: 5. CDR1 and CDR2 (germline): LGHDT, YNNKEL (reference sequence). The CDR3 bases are TGTGCCAGCAGACAATGGACTAGCGGGTACAATGAGCAGTTCTTC. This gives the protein CASRQWTSGYNEQFF.

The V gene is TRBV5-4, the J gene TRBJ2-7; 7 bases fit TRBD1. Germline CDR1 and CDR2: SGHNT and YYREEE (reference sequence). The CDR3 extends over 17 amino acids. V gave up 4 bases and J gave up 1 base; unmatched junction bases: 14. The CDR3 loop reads CASSGGAGQAGSYEQYF. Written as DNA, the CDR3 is TGTGCCAGCAGCGGCGGAGCAGGACAGGCCGGATCCTACGAGCAGTACTTC.

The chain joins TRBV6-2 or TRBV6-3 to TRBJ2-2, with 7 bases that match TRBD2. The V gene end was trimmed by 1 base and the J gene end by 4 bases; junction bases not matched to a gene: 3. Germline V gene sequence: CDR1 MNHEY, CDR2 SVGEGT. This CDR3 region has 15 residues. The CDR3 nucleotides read TGTGCCAGCAGTTACTTGGCGGGGGTCACCGGGGAGCTGTTTTTT. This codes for CASSYLAGVTGELFF.

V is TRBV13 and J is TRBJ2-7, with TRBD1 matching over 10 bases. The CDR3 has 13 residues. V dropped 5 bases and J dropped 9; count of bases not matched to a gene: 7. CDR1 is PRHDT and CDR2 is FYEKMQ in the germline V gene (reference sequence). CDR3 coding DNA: TGTGCCAGCAGCCCCGAAGGACAGGGGGGGCAGTACTTC. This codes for CASSPEGQGGQYF.

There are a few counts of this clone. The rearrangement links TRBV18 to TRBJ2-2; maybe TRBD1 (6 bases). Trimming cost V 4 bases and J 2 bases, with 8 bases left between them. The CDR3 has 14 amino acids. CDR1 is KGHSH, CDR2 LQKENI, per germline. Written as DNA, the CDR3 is TGTGCCAGCTCACGGGACACTAACACCGGGGAGCTGTTTTTT. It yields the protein CASSRDTNTGELFF.

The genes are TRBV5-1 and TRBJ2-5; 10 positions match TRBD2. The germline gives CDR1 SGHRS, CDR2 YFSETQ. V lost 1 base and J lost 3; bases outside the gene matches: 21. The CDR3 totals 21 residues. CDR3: CASSLSEVWEWTSGFEETQYF. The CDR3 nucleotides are TGCGCCAGCAGCTTGTCGGAAGTGTGGGAGTGGACTAGCGGATTTGAAGAGACCCAGTACTTC.

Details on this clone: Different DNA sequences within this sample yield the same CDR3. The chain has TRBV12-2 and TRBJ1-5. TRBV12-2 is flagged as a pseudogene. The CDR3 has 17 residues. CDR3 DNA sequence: TGTGCAAGTCGTTACAAATGGGAGAAATATAGCAATCAGCCCCAGCATTTT. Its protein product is CASRYKWEKYSNQPQHF.